The clone carrying this T cell receptor beta chain was counted a few times. What it binds is not known. The record originates from a study of human T cells and chemical hapten exposure. Study background: All patients underwent weekly scalp dosing with diphenylcyclopropenone for the full roughly 24-week study.

General study findings and limits: Controls formed significantly fewer large CDR3 similarity clusters than expanded TCRs did.

Each CDR3 protein is one row after TCRdb ran MiXCR on the RACE reads. The sample consists of around 150,000 distinct CDR3 sequences, about 14% of them appearing once. Time point: patch test 1, 2 weeks after DPC sensitization. Sample treatment: therapeutic diphenylcyclopropenone sensitization with weekly scalp DPC. Blood collection happened ahead of applying each patch test. Unfractionated whole blood yielded the extracted total RNA. V lost 5 bases, J lost 1 base, and 9 bases lay in between. Germline V gives CDR1 SGHRS, CDR2 YFSETQ. The CDR3 has 13 residues. The source of this sequence is a woman in her twenties or thirties with alopecia areata. Some clones in this sample may be carry-over from other donors' samples. The source was whole blood, collected in connection with sensitization to the hapten diphenylcyclopropenone (DPC). The V gene is TRBV5-1, the J gene TRBJ1-1; D is possibly TRBD1 (5 bases). Written as DNA, the CDR3 is TGCGCCAGCAGTATGCAGGGGAACACTGAAGCTTTCTTT. This sequence encodes CASSMQGNTEAFF.